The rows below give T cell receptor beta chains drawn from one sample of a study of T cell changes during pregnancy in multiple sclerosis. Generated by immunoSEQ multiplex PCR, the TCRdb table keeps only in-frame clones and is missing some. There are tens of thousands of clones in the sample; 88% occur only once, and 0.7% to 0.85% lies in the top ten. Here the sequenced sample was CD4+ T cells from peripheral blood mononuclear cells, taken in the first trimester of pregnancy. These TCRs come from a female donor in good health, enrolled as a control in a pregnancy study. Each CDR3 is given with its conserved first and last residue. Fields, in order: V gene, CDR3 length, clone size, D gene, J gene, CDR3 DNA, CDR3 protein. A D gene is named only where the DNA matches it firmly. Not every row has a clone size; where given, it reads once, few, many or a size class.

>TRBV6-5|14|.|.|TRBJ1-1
TGTGCCAGCAGTTCTAAGGGGCGAGGCACTGAAGCTTTCTTT
CASSSKGRGTEAFF
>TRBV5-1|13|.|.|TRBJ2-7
TGCGCCAGCAGCTTGTTGGGCCGTTACGAGCAGTACTTC
CASSLLGRYEQYF
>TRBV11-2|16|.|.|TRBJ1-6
TGTGCCAGCAGCTTAGGTACAGGGATGTATAATTCACCCCTCCACTTT
CASSLGTGMYNSPLHF
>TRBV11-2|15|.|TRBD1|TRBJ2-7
TGTGCCAGCAGCCTAGGGACAGGGGGCACCTACGAGCAGTACTTC
CASSLGTGGTYEQYF
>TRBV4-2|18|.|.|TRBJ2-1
TGTGCCAGCAGCCAAGATCGGGGTAGCGGCCTACCACGTAATGAGCAGTTCTTC
CASSQDRGSGLPRNEQFF
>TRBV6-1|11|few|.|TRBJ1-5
TGTGCCAGCAGTGAAGGGCAGGCCCAGCATTTT
CASSEGQAQHF
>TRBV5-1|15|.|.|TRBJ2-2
TGCGCCAGCAGCTCGGGACTCCGGAACACCGGGGAGCTGTTTTTT
CASSSGLRNTGELFF
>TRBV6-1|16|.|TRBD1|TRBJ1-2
TGTGCCAGCAGTGAGGTCCCGGGACAGGGTTGGGATGGCTACACCTTC
CASSEVPGQGWDGYTF
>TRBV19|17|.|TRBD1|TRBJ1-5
TGTGCCAGTAGTACCGGGACAGGGGGCAGTCGCAATCAGCCCCAGCATTTT
CASSTGTGGSRNQPQHF
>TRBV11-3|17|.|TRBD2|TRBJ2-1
TGTGCCAGCAGCTTAGATGGTAGCGGGAGGGCAGCCCCCGAGCAGTTCTTC
CASSLDGSGRAAPEQFF
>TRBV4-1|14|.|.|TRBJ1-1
TGCGCCAGCAGCATCAGGGCCCTGAACACTGAAGCTTTCTTT
CASSIRALNTEAFF
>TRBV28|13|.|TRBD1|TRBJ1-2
TGTGCCAGCAGATCGGACAGGGGAAATGGCTACACCTTC
CASRSDRGNGYTF
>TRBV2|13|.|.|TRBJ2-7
TGTGCCAGCAGACCCAGGGGGGCTTACGAGCAGTACTTC
CASRPRGAYEQYF
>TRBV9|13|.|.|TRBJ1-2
TGTGCCAGCAGCACTCGACAGAACTATGGCTACACCTTC
CASSTRQNYGYTF
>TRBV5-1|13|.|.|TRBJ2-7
TGCGCCAGCAGCTGGAAAGGGGCACACGAGCAGTACTTC
CASSWKGAHEQYF
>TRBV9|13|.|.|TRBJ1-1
TGTGCCAGCAGCGTAGACCAGTACACTGAAGCTTTCTTT
CASSVDQYTEAFF
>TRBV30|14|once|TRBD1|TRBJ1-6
TGTGCCTGGAGGGGACAGGGAGGGAGTTCACCCCTCCACTTT
CAWRGQGGSSPLHF
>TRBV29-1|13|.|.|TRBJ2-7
TGCAGCGTTGGCCGGGACACCTCCTACGAGCAGTACTTC
CSVGRDTSYEQYF
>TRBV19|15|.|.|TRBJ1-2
TGTGCCAGTAGTACGGACTCCCGGGGTGGCTATGGCTACACCTTC
CASSTDSRGGYGYTF
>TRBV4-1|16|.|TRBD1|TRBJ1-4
TGCGCCAGCAGCCTGGACAGGGGACCCTCCATGGGAAAACTGTTTTTT
CASSLDRGPSMGKLFF
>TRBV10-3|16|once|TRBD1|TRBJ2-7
TGTGCCATCAGTGAGTCAACCGGGACAGAGACCTACGAGCAGTACTTC
CAISESTGTETYEQYF
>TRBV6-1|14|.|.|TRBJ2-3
TGTGCCAGCAGTGAATGGGACTTCACAGATACGCAGTATTTT
CASSEWDFTDTQYF
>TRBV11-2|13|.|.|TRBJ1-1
TGTGCCAGCAGCTACACAGGGCGGACTGAAGCTTTCTTT
CASSYTGRTEAFF
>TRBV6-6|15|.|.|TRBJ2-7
TGTGCCAGCAGTTCCCCCGGGAGTTCCACCTACGAGCAGTACTTC
CASSSPGSSTYEQYF
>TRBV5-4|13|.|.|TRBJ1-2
TGTGCCAGTTCGAAGGGGGGGGACTATGGCTACACCTTC
CASSKGGDYGYTF
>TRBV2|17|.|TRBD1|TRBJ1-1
TGTGCCAGCAGTGAAGCCCAAGACAGGGTGATGAACACTGAAGCTTTCTTT
CASSEAQDRVMNTEAFF
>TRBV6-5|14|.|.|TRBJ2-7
TGTGCCAGCAGTTACGATTTGGTTCGGGGCGAGCAGTACTTC
CASSYDLVRGEQYF
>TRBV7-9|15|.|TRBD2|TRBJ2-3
TGTGCCAGCAGCCTAGTCGGGAGGAGCACAGATACGCAGTATTTT
CASSLVGRSTDTQYF
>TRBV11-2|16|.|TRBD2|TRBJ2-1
TGTGCCAGCAGCCCTTTAATGGGCGCGGGAGACAATGAGCAGTTCTTC
CASSPLMGAGDNEQFF
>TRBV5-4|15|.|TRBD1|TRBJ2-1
TGTGCCAGCAGCTTATGGACAGGGTGGTCGGGTGAGCAGTTCTTC
CASSLWTGWSGEQFF
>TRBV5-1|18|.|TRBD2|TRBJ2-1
TGCGCCAGCAGCACTCCTCAGGGACCGGGACTATTCTACAATGAGCAGTTCTTC
CASSTPQGPGLFYNEQFF
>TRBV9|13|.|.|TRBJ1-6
TGTGCCAGCAGCCCCGGGTCGAATTCACCCCTCCACTTT
CASSPGSNSPLHF
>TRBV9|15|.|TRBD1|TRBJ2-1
TGTGCCAGCAGCTCCGGGACAGGAAGAAGCAATGAGCAGTTCTTC
CASSSGTGRSNEQFF
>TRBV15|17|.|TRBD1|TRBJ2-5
TGTGCCACCAGCAGAGGGACAGGGGGCTCTTGGGGGGAGACCCAGTACTTC
CATSRGTGGSWGETQYF
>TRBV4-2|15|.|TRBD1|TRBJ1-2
TGTGCCAGCAGCCAATCGGACAGGTCGTTGTATGGCTACACCTTC
CASSQSDRSLYGYTF
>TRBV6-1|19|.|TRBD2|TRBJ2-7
TGTGCCAGCAGGGAAAGACAGGGTATACTAGCGGGAGGTGCCTACGAGCAGTACTTC
CASRERQGILAGGAYEQYF
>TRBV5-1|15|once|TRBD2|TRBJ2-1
TGCGCCAGCAGCTTGGGTAGCGGGCCCAACAATGAGCAGTTCTTC
CASSLGSGPNNEQFF
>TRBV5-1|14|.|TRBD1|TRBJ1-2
TGCGCCAGCAGCTTGGCCCAGGGGGAGGACGGCTACACCTTC
CASSLAQGEDGYTF
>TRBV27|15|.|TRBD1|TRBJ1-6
TGTGCCAGCAGTTTATCGGCGACAGGGGATTCACCCCTCCACTTT
CASSLSATGDSPLHF
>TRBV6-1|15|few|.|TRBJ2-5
TGTGCCAGCAGTGGGGGACAGTTGGAGGGAGAGACCCAGTACTTC
CASSGGQLEGETQYF
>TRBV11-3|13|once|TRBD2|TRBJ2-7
TGTGCCAGCCTCTGGGGGGGCTCCTACGAGCAGTACTTC
CASLWGGSYEQYF
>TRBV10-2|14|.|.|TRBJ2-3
TGCGCCAGCAGTGTGAGGGAAAGCACAGATACGCAGTATTTT
CASSVRESTDTQYF
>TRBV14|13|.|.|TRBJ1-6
TGTGCCAGCAGCCAAGATCCGCGGTCACCCCTCCACTTT
CASSQDPRSPLHF
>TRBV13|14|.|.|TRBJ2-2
TGTGCCAGCAGCCGACTCTTGAACACCGGGGAGCTGTTTTTT
CASSRLLNTGELFF
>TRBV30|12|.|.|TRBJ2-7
TGTGCCTGGAGCCCCTACGGTACCGAGCAGTACTTC
CAWSPYGTEQYF
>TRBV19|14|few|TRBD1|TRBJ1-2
TGTGCCAGTAGTATATCAGCAGGGGGCTATGGCTACACCTTC
CASSISAGGYGYTF
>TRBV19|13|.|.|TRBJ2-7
TGTGCCAGTAGTAGTCCCGACTCCTACGAGCAGTACTTC
CASSSPDSYEQYF
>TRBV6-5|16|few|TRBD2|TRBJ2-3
TGTGCCAGCAGTTACTCCGGGGCGGGGGTGGCAGATACGCAGTATTTT
CASSYSGAGVADTQYF
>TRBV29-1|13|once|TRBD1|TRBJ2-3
TGCAGCGCTATGGACAGGGTGGCAGATACGCAGTATTTT
CSAMDRVADTQYF
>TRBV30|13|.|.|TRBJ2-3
TGTGCCTGGAGTGTACTGGGGCAGGGTGGGCAGTATTTT
CAWSVLGQGGQYF
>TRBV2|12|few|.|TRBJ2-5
TGTGCCAGCAGTGAGGACATTGAGACCCAGTACTTC
CASSEDIETQYF